These T cell receptor beta chains were read from a single sample in a study of ipilimumab plus nivolumab after autologous stem cell transplantation. Here immunoSEQ multiplex PCR was the method, and the copy in TCRdb shows in-frame clones only, minus some. The sample consists of over 35,000 clones, 80% to 95% of them appearing once. The source material was PBMCs, sampled in a trial of ipilimumab plus nivolumab as post-transplant consolidation. These TCRs come from a male donor with multiple myeloma. Each CDR3 is given with its conserved first and last residue.

j_call cdr3_length v_call cdr3_aa
TRBJ1-2 12 TRBV10-3 CAIQGVGYGYTF
TRBJ2-2 15 TRBV19 CASSITGTTAGELFF
TRBJ1-3 16 TRBV11-2 CASSPITGTQGNTIYF
TRBJ2-3 16 TRBV5-1 CASQSGSGASTDTQYF
TRBJ1-6 15 TRBV28 CASSPRTGANSPLHF
TRBJ2-7 12 TRBV18 CASSPQGHEQYF
TRBJ2-1 16 TRBV5-6 CASSFRRALLYNEQFF
TRBJ1-6 14 TRBV7-2 CASSPTSGNSPLHF
TRBJ1-6 13 TRBV7-8 CASSPGYNSPLHF
TRBJ1-2 13 TRBV5-1 CASRHGDRVGYTF
TRBJ2-7 14 TRBV27 CASSFLDSVDEQYF
TRBJ1-4 12 TRBV28 CASGRLNEKLFF
TRBJ1-4 15 TRBV5-4 CASSGPGTSNEKLFF
TRBJ2-5 15 TRBV7-6 CASSRNYGEEETQYF
TRBJ2-2 15 TRBV28 CASSLGGLPSGELFF
TRBJ2-7 14 TRBV27 CASSSAGLNYEQYF
TRBJ2-3 18 TRBV13 CASRLPPVAGGSTDTQYF
TRBJ1-4 15 TRBV28 CASSAGGATNEKLFF
TRBJ1-1 13 TRBV7-3 CASSLGMNTEAFF
TRBJ1-4 14 TRBV28 CASRIGGTFEKLFF
TRBJ1-1 13 TRBV6-5 CASRFSESTEAFF
TRBJ2-3 16 TRBV11-2 CASSLFYGGGTDTQYF
TRBJ2-5 13 TRBV10-2 CASRTGAQETQYF
TRBJ2-7 9 TRBV6-5 CATGPEQYF
TRBJ2-3 13 TRBV7-6 CASSMILGDTQYF
TRBJ1-5 17 TRBV19 CASSILRDSNSNQPQHF
TRBJ2-3 13 TRBV5-6 CASSGTGTDTQYF
TRBJ1-6 14 TRBV7-3 CASSLTGGGSPLHF
TRBJ2-3 16 TRBV7-9 CASNLRPSGGSDTQYF
TRBJ2-7 13 TRBV4-2 CASSQGRSYEQYF
TRBJ2-2 12 TRBV2 CASSFNTGELFF
TRBJ2-2 15 TRBV5-6 CASSFNRRYTGELFF
TRBJ2-2 12 TRBV6-6 CASNPLTGELFF
TRBJ2-5 11 TRBV20-1 CSANQRKTQYF
TRBJ2-2 19 TRBV28 CASRNTPGTGGASTGELFF
TRBJ1-4 12 TRBV6-6 CASTRSNEKLFF
TRBJ2-1 14 TRBV4-1 CASSQPRGLNEQFF
TRBJ1-2 15 TRBV6-5 CASSYSSGAMGGYTF
TRBJ2-1 14 TRBV27 CASRGLAGSNEQFF
TRBJ2-7 15 TRBV5-1 CASSYGTSGTYEQYF
TRBJ2-7 13 TRBV13 CASSLDVRVGQYF
TRBJ1-4 17 TRBV5-1 CASSFGGQGAVREKLFF
TRBJ2-7 11 TRBV20-1 CSARRSYEQYF
TRBJ1-1 14 TRBV9 CASSPDRPNTEAFF
TRBJ2-1 15 TRBV11-2 CASSLGQGASNEQFF
TRBJ1-1 14 TRBV6-6 CASSSVRASTEAFF
TRBJ2-3 17 TRBV19 CASSPTLPAGDTDTQYF
TRBJ2-7 13 TRBV5-6 CASSHRASYEQYF
TRBJ1-1 13 TRBV4-3 CASSQSGNTEAFF
TRBJ2-7 15 TRBV5-4 CASSLTGHSSYEQYF
TRBJ2-2 14 TRBV6-1 CASTDEPNTGELFF